A selection of T cell receptor beta chains follows, all from one sample in a study of regulatory T cells in long-lasting Graves disease. MiXCR was run by TCRdb on the multiplex PCR reads, yielding one entry per CDR3 protein. The repertoire holds 450,000 to 700,000 distinct CDR3 sequences, with around an eighth as singletons. A further study also used this sample, focusing on T cells in Graves' hyperthyroidism and ophthalmopathy.

The starting material was peripheral blood mononuclear cells (PBMCs), obtained at new diagnosis, from a patient treated with antithyroid drugs. The source of these receptors is a man aged 25-45 years with Graves disease. The CDR3 runs from the conserved cysteine through the conserved F or W. D genes are given only for firm matches. The listing skips clone size in some rows; elsewhere it reads once, few, many or a size class.

v_gene: TRBV30
len: 11
j_gene: TRBJ2-1
abundance: few
d_gene: NA
CDR3aa: CAWSIPVQQFF
CDR3nt: TGTGCCTGGAGTATCCCCGTCCAGCAGTTCTTC

v_gene: TRBV12-3/TRBV12-4
len: 16
j_gene: TRBJ1-6
abundance: many
d_gene: TRBD1
CDR3aa: CASSRRQGAANSPLHF
CDR3nt: TGTGCCAGCAGTCGACGACAGGGGGCGGCTAATTCACCCCTCCACTTT

v_gene: TRBV18
len: 15
j_gene: TRBJ2-5
abundance: many
d_gene: NA
CDR3aa: CASSHYTTGMETQYF
CDR3nt: TGTGCCAGCTCACACTATACAACAGGGATGGAGACCCAGTACTTC

v_gene: TRBV7-8
len: 15
j_gene: TRBJ1-5
abundance: few
d_gene: NA
CDR3aa: CASSHTRVMDQPQHF
CDR3nt: TGTGCCAGCAGCCACACACGGGTCATGGATCAGCCCCAGCATTTT

v_gene: TRBV5-6
len: 12
j_gene: TRBJ2-1
abundance: NA
d_gene: NA
CDR3aa: CASSLEDNEQFF
CDR3nt: TGTGCCAGCAGCTTGGAAGACAATGAGCAGTTCTTC

v_gene: TRBV12-3/TRBV12-4
len: 14
j_gene: TRBJ2-2
abundance: many
d_gene: NA
CDR3aa: CASSGNRFVGELFF
CDR3nt: TGTGCCAGCAGTGGAAACCGATTCGTCGGGGAGCTGTTTTTT

v_gene: TRBV28
len: 16
j_gene: TRBJ2-1
abundance: few
d_gene: TRBD1
CDR3aa: CASSPPGQGVHNEQFF
CDR3nt: TGTGCCAGCAGCCCCCCGGGACAGGGTGTTCACAATGAGCAGTTCTTC

v_gene: TRBV29-1
len: 13
j_gene: TRBJ2-7
abundance: many
d_gene: TRBD2
CDR3aa: CSVVIAGSYEQYF
CDR3nt: TGCAGCGTTGTTATAGCGGGCTCCTACGAGCAGTACTTC

v_gene: TRBV11-2
len: 15
j_gene: TRBJ2-2
abundance: many
d_gene: NA
CDR3aa: CASRRPGFYTGELFF
CDR3nt: TGTGCCAGCAGACGACCGGGATTTTACACCGGGGAGCTGTTTTTT

v_gene: TRBV4-2
len: 17
j_gene: TRBJ1-2
abundance: NA
d_gene: TRBD1
CDR3aa: CASSQDQVDRGRDGYTF
CDR3nt: TGTGCCAGCAGCCAAGATCAGGTCGACAGGGGGCGCGATGGCTACACCTTC

v_gene: TRBV11-2
len: 16
j_gene: TRBJ2-1
abundance: many
d_gene: TRBD2
CDR3aa: CASRRLAGGSYNEQFF
CDR3nt: TGTGCCAGCAGGAGACTAGCGGGAGGTTCCTACAATGAGCAGTTCTTC

v_gene: TRBV6-2/TRBV6-3
len: 17
j_gene: TRBJ2-7
abundance: NA
d_gene: NA
CDR3aa: CASRRGERRGAWDEQYF
CDR3nt: TGTGCCAGCCGACGGGGAGAGCGAAGAGGGGCCTGGGATGAGCAGTACTTC

v_gene: TRBV19
len: 14
j_gene: TRBJ1-2
abundance: NA
d_gene: NA
CDR3aa: CARQSTGRNYGYTF
CDR3nt: TGTGCCAGGCAATCTACAGGGCGTAACTATGGCTACACCTTC

v_gene: TRBV28
len: 15
j_gene: TRBJ1-1
abundance: NA
d_gene: TRBD1
CDR3aa: CASSSSDRVGWQAFF
CDR3nt: TGTGCCAGCAGTTCATCCGACAGGGTGGGCTGGCAAGCTTTCTTT

v_gene: TRBV29-1
len: 14
j_gene: TRBJ2-3
abundance: NA
d_gene: NA
CDR3aa: CSVFSGSSTDTQYF
CDR3nt: TGCAGCGTTTTCAGCGGATCTAGCACAGATACGCAGTATTTT

v_gene: TRBV6-5
len: 16
j_gene: TRBJ2-2
abundance: many
d_gene: NA
CDR3aa: CASSYSVTTATGELFF
CDR3nt: TGTGCCAGCAGTTACTCGGTTACAACAGCCACCGGGGAGCTGTTTTTT

v_gene: TRBV20-1
len: 16
j_gene: TRBJ2-1
abundance: few
d_gene: NA
CDR3aa: CSAREGGGGPGDEQFF
CDR3nt: TGCAGTGCTAGAGAAGGGGGGGGAGGGCCTGGCGATGAGCAGTTCTTC

v_gene: TRBV5-4
len: 17
j_gene: TRBJ2-2
abundance: few
d_gene: TRBD2
CDR3aa: CASSLARGAGGTGELFF
CDR3nt: TGTGCCAGCAGCTTGGCCCGGGGCGCGGGGGGCACCGGGGAGCTGTTTTTT

v_gene: TRBV28
len: 14
j_gene: TRBJ2-7
abundance: many
d_gene: NA
CDR3aa: CASSLVGDSYEQYF
CDR3nt: TGTGCCAGCAGTTTGGTGGGGGACTCCTACGAGCAGTACTTC

v_gene: TRBV6-1
len: 13
j_gene: TRBJ1-5
abundance: many
d_gene: NA
CDR3aa: CASSGQISQPQHF
CDR3nt: TGTGCCAGCAGCGGACAGATTTCGCAGCCCCAGCATTTT

v_gene: TRBV14
len: 14
j_gene: TRBJ1-1
abundance: many
d_gene: NA
CDR3aa: CASSQALENTEAFF
CDR3nt: TGTGCCAGCAGCCAAGCTTTGGAGAACACTGAAGCTTTCTTT

v_gene: TRBV29-1
len: 13
j_gene: TRBJ1-2
abundance: many
d_gene: NA
CDR3aa: CSVETATNYGYTF
CDR3nt: TGCAGCGTTGAAACAGCCACTAACTATGGCTACACCTTC

v_gene: TRBV5-4
len: 15
j_gene: TRBJ2-7
abundance: few
d_gene: TRBD2
CDR3aa: CASSSGTSGRNEQYF
CDR3nt: TGTGCCAGCAGCTCCGGGACTAGCGGGAGAAACGAGCAGTACTTC

v_gene: TRBV29-1
len: 12
j_gene: TRBJ2-7
abundance: many
d_gene: NA
CDR3aa: CSVVWQNYEQYF
CDR3nt: TGCAGCGTTGTCTGGCAGAACTACGAGCAGTACTTC

v_gene: TRBV18
len: 13
j_gene: TRBJ1-5
abundance: many
d_gene: NA
CDR3aa: CASSPEGGQPQHF
CDR3nt: TGTGCCAGCTCTCCCGAGGGGGGTCAGCCCCAGCATTTT

v_gene: TRBV6-1
len: 13
j_gene: TRBJ2-7
abundance: NA
d_gene: NA
CDR3aa: CASSEDGIYEQYF
CDR3nt: TGTGCCAGCAGTGAGGACGGTATCTACGAGCAGTACTTC

v_gene: TRBV12-3/TRBV12-4
len: 14
j_gene: TRBJ2-7
abundance: many
d_gene: NA
CDR3aa: CASTLTESSYEQYF
CDR3nt: TGTGCCAGCACCCTGACAGAGAGCTCCTACGAGCAGTACTTC

v_gene: TRBV29-1
len: 20
j_gene: TRBJ2-1
abundance: NA
d_gene: TRBD2
CDR3aa: CSVALAGAPPPWSSYNEQFF
CDR3nt: TGCAGCGTTGCACTAGCGGGAGCGCCCCCACCATGGAGCTCCTACAATGAGCAGTTCTTC

v_gene: TRBV20-1
len: 18
j_gene: TRBJ1-5
abundance: NA
d_gene: TRBD1
CDR3aa: CSAEPDRGRLYSNQLQHF
CDR3nt: TGCAGTGCTGAACCGGACAGGGGCCGCCTATATAGCAATCAGCTCCAGCATTTT

v_gene: TRBV20-1
len: 12
j_gene: TRBJ2-7
abundance: many
d_gene: NA
CDR3aa: CSADGRNYEQYF
CDR3nt: TGCAGTGCTGACGGGAGAAACTACGAGCAGTACTTC

v_gene: TRBV6-5
len: 14
j_gene: TRBJ2-1
abundance: many
d_gene: NA
CDR3aa: CASSYGRAGNEQFF
CDR3nt: TGTGCCAGCAGTTACGGCAGAGCTGGAAATGAGCAGTTCTTC

v_gene: TRBV6-2/TRBV6-3
len: 14
j_gene: TRBJ2-1
abundance: many
d_gene: NA
CDR3aa: CASSYPGVDNEQFF
CDR3nt: TGTGCCAGCAGTTACCCTGGGGTTGACAATGAGCAGTTCTTC

v_gene: TRBV10-1
len: 15
j_gene: TRBJ2-7
abundance: few
d_gene: TRBD2
CDR3aa: CASSPTSGPSYEQYF
CDR3nt: TGCGCCAGCAGCCCCACTAGCGGACCCTCCTACGAGCAGTACTTC

v_gene: TRBV4-2
len: 18
j_gene: TRBJ2-5
abundance: NA
d_gene: TRBD2
CDR3aa: CASSQELWTSGIGETQYF
CDR3nt: TGTGCCAGCAGCCAAGAACTCTGGACTAGCGGGATAGGGGAGACCCAGTACTTC

v_gene: TRBV10-3
len: 15
j_gene: TRBJ2-7
abundance: many
d_gene: NA
CDR3aa: CAITGGVQGSHEQYF
CDR3nt: TGTGCCATCACCGGAGGGGTTCAGGGGTCCCACGAGCAGTACTTC

v_gene: TRBV7-9
len: 15
j_gene: TRBJ2-6
abundance: many
d_gene: NA
CDR3aa: CASSLAISGANVLTF
CDR3nt: TGTGCCAGCAGCTTAGCGATCTCTGGGGCCAACGTCCTGACTTTC

v_gene: TRBV29-1
len: 12
j_gene: TRBJ2-7
abundance: NA
d_gene: TRBD2
CDR3aa: CSVVAGAYEQYF
CDR3nt: TGCAGCGTTGTAGCGGGAGCTTACGAGCAGTACTTC

v_gene: TRBV20-1
len: 14
j_gene: TRBJ1-1
abundance: many
d_gene: TRBD1
CDR3aa: CSATDRVGNTEAFF
CDR3nt: TGCAGTGCCACGGACAGGGTTGGGAACACTGAAGCTTTCTTT

v_gene: TRBV25-1
len: 16
j_gene: TRBJ2-1
abundance: many
d_gene: TRBD1
CDR3aa: CASSDHGTGSYNEQFF
CDR3nt: TGTGCCAGCAGTGATCACGGGACAGGCTCCTACAATGAGCAGTTCTTC

v_gene: TRBV18
len: 14
j_gene: TRBJ1-5
abundance: many
d_gene: TRBD1
CDR3aa: CASSPGTVNQPQHF
CDR3nt: TGTGCCAGCTCACCCGGGACAGTCAATCAGCCCCAGCATTTT

v_gene: TRBV7-8
len: 15
j_gene: TRBJ1-2
abundance: NA
d_gene: TRBD1
CDR3aa: CASSYRQGGRYGYTF
CDR3nt: TGTGCCAGCAGCTACCGACAGGGAGGGAGGTATGGCTACACCTTC

v_gene: TRBV6-6
len: 17
j_gene: TRBJ2-1
abundance: many
d_gene: NA
CDR3aa: CASSYSRSGATYNEQFF
CDR3nt: TGTGCCAGCAGTTACTCGAGGTCCGGGGCCACTTACAATGAGCAGTTCTTC

v_gene: TRBV5-6
len: 13
j_gene: TRBJ2-7
abundance: many
d_gene: TRBD1
CDR3aa: CASSPQDRVEQYF
CDR3nt: TGTGCCAGCAGCCCCCAGGACAGGGTCGAGCAGTACTTC

v_gene: TRBV6-2/TRBV6-3
len: 14
j_gene: TRBJ1-2
abundance: many
d_gene: NA
CDR3aa: CASSRGGWGYGYTF
CDR3nt: TGTGCCAGCAGTCGGGGCGGATGGGGCTATGGCTACACCTTC

v_gene: TRBV2
len: 16
j_gene: TRBJ2-6
abundance: many
d_gene: NA
CDR3aa: CASSLHVGPGANVLTF
CDR3nt: TGTGCCAGCAGTCTCCACGTGGGCCCTGGGGCCAACGTCCTGACTTTC

v_gene: TRBV29-1
len: 12
j_gene: TRBJ2-1
abundance: few
d_gene: TRBD1
CDR3aa: CSPETGMNEQFF
CDR3nt: TGCAGCCCAGAGACAGGGATGAATGAGCAGTTCTTC

v_gene: TRBV29-1
len: 13
j_gene: TRBJ1-3
abundance: few
d_gene: NA
CDR3aa: CSVERNSGNTIYF
CDR3nt: TGCAGCGTTGAGCGCAACTCTGGAAACACCATATATTTT

v_gene: TRBV29-1
len: 13
j_gene: TRBJ2-7
abundance: once
d_gene: NA
CDR3aa: CSVVVSRVDEQYF
CDR3nt: TGCAGCGTTGTGGTCTCTAGAGTCGACGAGCAGTACTTC

v_gene: TRBV7-2
len: 14
j_gene: TRBJ2-3
abundance: NA
d_gene: NA
CDR3aa: CASSSASNVDTQYF
CDR3nt: TGTGCCAGCAGCTCGGCCTCCAATGTAGATACGCAGTATTTT

v_gene: TRBV29-1
len: 15
j_gene: TRBJ1-2
abundance: many
d_gene: NA
CDR3aa: CSVDKGPVANYGYTF
CDR3nt: TGCAGCGTTGATAAGGGACCGGTAGCTAACTATGGCTACACCTTC

v_gene: TRBV20-1
len: 12
j_gene: TRBJ2-7
abundance: NA
d_gene: NA
CDR3aa: CGARPGTYEQYF
CDR3nt: TGCGGTGCTAGACCAGGTACCTACGAGCAGTACTTC

v_gene: TRBV27
len: 13
j_gene: TRBJ2-5
abundance: NA
d_gene: NA
CDR3aa: CASSHRYQETQYF
CDR3nt: TGTGCCAGCAGCCACAGATACCAAGAGACCCAGTACTTC

v_gene: TRBV5-1
len: 16
j_gene: TRBJ2-5
abundance: NA
d_gene: NA
CDR3aa: CASSPGSLRRVETQYF
CDR3nt: TGCGCCAGCAGCCCCGGTAGCCTCAGGAGGGTGGAGACCCAGTACTTC

v_gene: TRBV12-3/TRBV12-4
len: 10
j_gene: TRBJ1-1
abundance: many
d_gene: NA
CDR3aa: CASGYTEAFF
CDR3nt: TGTGCCAGCGGCTACACTGAAGCTTTCTTT

v_gene: TRBV28
len: 14
j_gene: TRBJ2-3
abundance: many
d_gene: TRBD2
CDR3aa: CASGSAGGTDTQYF
CDR3nt: TGTGCCAGCGGGTCAGCGGGAGGCACAGATACGCAGTATTTT

v_gene: TRBV11-3
len: 15
j_gene: TRBJ2-2
abundance: few
d_gene: NA
CDR3aa: CASSLAAANTGELFF
CDR3nt: TGTGCCAGCAGCTTAGCAGCTGCAAACACCGGGGAGCTGTTTTTT

v_gene: TRBV29-1
len: 10
j_gene: TRBJ2-1
abundance: many
d_gene: NA
CDR3aa: CSVRSGEQFF
CDR3nt: TGCAGCGTGCGAAGCGGTGAGCAGTTCTTC

v_gene: TRBV6-5
len: 14
j_gene: TRBJ1-2
abundance: many
d_gene: TRBD1
CDR3aa: CASSYLDRRYGYTF
CDR3nt: TGTGCCAGCAGTTACTTGGACAGGAGATATGGCTACACCTTC

v_gene: TRBV29-1
len: 12
j_gene: TRBJ1-2
abundance: few
d_gene: NA
CDR3aa: CSVGGGFGGYTF
CDR3nt: TGCAGCGTTGGGGGAGGGTTTGGTGGCTACACCTTC